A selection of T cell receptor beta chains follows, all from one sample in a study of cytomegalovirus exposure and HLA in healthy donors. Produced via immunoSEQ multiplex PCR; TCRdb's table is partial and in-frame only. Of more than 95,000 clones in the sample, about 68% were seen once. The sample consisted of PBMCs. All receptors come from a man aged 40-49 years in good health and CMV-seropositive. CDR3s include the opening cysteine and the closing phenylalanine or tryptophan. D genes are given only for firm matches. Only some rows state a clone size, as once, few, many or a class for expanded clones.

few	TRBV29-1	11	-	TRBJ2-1	CSVESDNEQFF	TGCAGCGTTGAATCGGACAATGAGCAGTTCTTC
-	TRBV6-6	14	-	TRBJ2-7	CASTTAAGVKEQYF	TGTGCCAGCACCACAGCTGCCGGGGTGAAAGAGCAGTACTTC
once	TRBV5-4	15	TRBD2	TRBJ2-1	CASSPGTIPYNEQFF	TGTGCCAGCAGCCCCGGGACTATCCCCTACAATGAGCAGTTCTTC
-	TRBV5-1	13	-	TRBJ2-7	CASSFSVSYEQYF	TGCGCCAGCAGCTTTTCTGTCTCCTACGAGCAGTACTTC
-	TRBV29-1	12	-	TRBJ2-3	CSVDLVRDTQYF	TGCAGCGTTGACCTAGTTAGGGATACGCAGTATTTT
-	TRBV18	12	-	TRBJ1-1	CASSPTRGWAFF	TGTGCCAGCTCACCGACGAGAGGGTGGGCTTTCTTT
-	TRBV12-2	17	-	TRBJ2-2	CASRFLHSGPNTGELFF	TGTGCAAGTCGCTTCCTTCACAGCGGGCCGAACACCGGGGAGCTGTTTTTT
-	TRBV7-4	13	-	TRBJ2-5	CASSFRAKETQYF	TGTGCCAGCAGCTTTAGAGCCAAAGAGACCCAGTACTTC
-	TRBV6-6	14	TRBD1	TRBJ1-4	CASSGGQGNEKLFF	TGTGCCAGCAGCGGGGGACAGGGGAATGAAAAACTGTTTTTT
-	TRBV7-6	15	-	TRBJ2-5	CASSLGGGGLETQYF	TGTGCCAGCAGCTTAGGGGGCGGGGGCCTGGAGACCCAGTACTTC
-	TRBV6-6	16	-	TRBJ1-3	CASSYSVTDSGNTIYF	TGTGCCAGCAGTTACTCTGTGACAGACTCTGGAAACACCATATATTTT
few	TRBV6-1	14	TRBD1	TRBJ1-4	CASSWGQFNEKLFF	TGTGCCAGCAGCTGGGGACAGTTTAATGAAAAACTGTTTTTT
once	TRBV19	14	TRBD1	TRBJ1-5	CASSGGRGHQPQHF	TGTGCCAGCAGTGGGGGCAGGGGGCATCAGCCCCAGCATTTT
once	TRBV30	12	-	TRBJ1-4	CAYGVRDEKLFF	TGTGCCTACGGGGTTCGGGATGAAAAACTGTTTTTT
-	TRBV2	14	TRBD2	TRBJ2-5	CASSPASGGETQYF	TGTGCCAGCAGTCCGGCTAGCGGGGGGGAGACCCAGTACTTC
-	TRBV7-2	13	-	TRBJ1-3	CASSFPFGNTIYF	TGTGCCAGCAGCTTCCCTTTTGGAAACACCATATATTTT
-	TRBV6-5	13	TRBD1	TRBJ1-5	CASSPGGSQPQHF	TGTGCCAGCAGCCCAGGGGGAAGTCAGCCCCAGCATTTT
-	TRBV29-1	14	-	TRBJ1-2	CSVEDPAENYGYTF	TGCAGCGTTGAAGATCCAGCGGAGAACTATGGCTACACCTTC
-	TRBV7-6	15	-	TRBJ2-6	CASSLTGQRANVLTF	TGTGCCAGCAGCTTAACAGGGCAGCGGGCCAACGTCCTGACTTTC
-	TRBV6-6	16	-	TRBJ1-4	CASSYSLGGSDEKLFF	TGTGCCAGCAGTTACTCATTGGGGGGGTCGGATGAAAAACTGTTTTTT
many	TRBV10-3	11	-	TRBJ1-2	CAISDAGGYTF	TGTGCCATCAGTGACGCGGGGGGCTACACCTTC
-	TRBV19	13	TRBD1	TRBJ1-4	CASSTTGDEKLFF	TGTGCCAGTAGTACAACAGGGGATGAAAAACTGTTTTTT
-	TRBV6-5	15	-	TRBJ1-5	CASRPQGPSNQPQHF	TGTGCCAGCAGACCACAGGGTCCCAGCAATCAGCCCCAGCATTTT
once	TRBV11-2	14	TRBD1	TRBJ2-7	CASSGWDRTYEQYF	TGTGCCAGCAGCGGATGGGACAGAACCTACGAGCAGTACTTC
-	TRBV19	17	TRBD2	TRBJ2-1	CASTRPGLAGSYNEQFF	TGTGCCAGTACTCGACCGGGACTAGCGGGATCCTACAATGAGCAGTTCTTC
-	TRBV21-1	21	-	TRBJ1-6	CASSLRALDRENIDYNSPLHF	TGTGCCAGCAGCTTACGGGCCCTGGACAGGGAGAATATAGATTATAATTCACCCCTCCACTTT
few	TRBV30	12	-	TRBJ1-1	CAWRRFVTEAFF	TGTGCCTGGAGGAGGTTTGTGACTGAAGCTTTCTTT
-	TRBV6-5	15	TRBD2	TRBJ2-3	CASSYGTSGTDTQYF	TGTGCCAGCAGTTACGGGACTAGCGGCACAGATACGCAGTATTTT
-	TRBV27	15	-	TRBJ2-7	CASSLYGGGSYEQYF	TGTGCCAGCAGTTTATATGGCGGCGGCTCCTACGAGCAGTACTTC
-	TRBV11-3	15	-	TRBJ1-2	CASSPGRLKVYGYTF	TGTGCCAGCAGCCCAGGGCGACTTAAGGTCTATGGCTACACCTTC
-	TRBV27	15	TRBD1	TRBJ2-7	CASSHPGTGGYEQYF	TGTGCCAGCAGCCACCCCGGGACAGGGGGCTACGAGCAGTACTTC
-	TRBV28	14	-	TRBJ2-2	CASSPQRATGELFF	TGTGCCAGCAGTCCGCAGCGTGCAACCGGGGAGCTGTTTTTT
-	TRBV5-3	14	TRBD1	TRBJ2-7	CARSDRQGPYEQYF	TGTGCCAGAAGCGACCGACAGGGGCCCTACGAGCAGTACTTC
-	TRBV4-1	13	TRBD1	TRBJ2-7	CASRGTAAYEQYF	TGCGCCAGCAGAGGGACAGCCGCATACGAGCAGTACTTC
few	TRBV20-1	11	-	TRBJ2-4	CSARQVGTQYF	TGCAGTGCTAGACAGGTTGGCACTCAGTACTTC
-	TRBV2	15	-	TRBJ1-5	CASSQTGLRNQPQHF	TGTGCCAGCAGTCAGACAGGTCTTCGGAATCAGCCCCAGCATTTT
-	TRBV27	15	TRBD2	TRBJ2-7	CASKAAGGSFYEQYF	TGTGCCAGCAAAGCAGCGGGAGGCTCATTCTACGAGCAGTACTTC
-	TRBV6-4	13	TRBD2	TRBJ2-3	CASSDERGDTQYF	TGTGCCAGCAGTGACGAGCGGGGGGATACGCAGTATTTT
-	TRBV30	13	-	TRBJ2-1	CAWTRFSCNEQFF	TGTGCCTGGACGAGATTCTCCTGCAATGAGCAGTTCTTC